This entry features one TCR beta chain sequence. Its target is not known. The data derive from a study of neurological immune-mediated disorders. The overall study: For the approximately 35 multiple sclerosis patients, the disease was relapsing-remitting in around 31 and secondary progressive in 3. Study-wide points: HTLV-1-associated myelopathy ranked highest for TCR clonal expansion and multiple sclerosis lowest, beneath healthy controls.

A single record per CDR3 protein comes from TCRdb applying MiXCR to the 5' RACE reads. The top ten clones hold 5% to 6.5% of a sample with about 95,000 distinct CDR3 sequences, 3.5% to 4% of them seen once. Sequencing was carried out using PBMCs. The receptor was isolated from a young woman with multiple sclerosis.

The CDR3, as DNA: TGTGCCAGCCAACCTGAGGGTTATGGCTACACCTTC. The encoded protein is CASQPEGYGYTF. The V gene is TRBV6-6, the J gene TRBJ1-2, with unresolved D. Germline loops: CDR1 MNHNY, CDR2 SVGAGI (reference sequence). This CDR3 region has 12 residues. V lost 8 bases and J lost 5, with 12 bases in between.